The 14 T cell receptor beta chains presented below share a single source sample, sequenced in a study of blood T cell repertoires in COVID-19 (dated by TCRdb to the early 2020s). Library construction relied on the immunoSEQ multiplex PCR assay. The table comes from immuneACCESS by way of TCRdb, which keeps in-frame sequences with V and J called. Part of the clones is missing from these tables; in studies checked, under half for an unresolved V gene and the rest for unknown reasons. For this sample the table gives roughly 340,000 clones, of which roughly 86% were detected only once. The top ten hold more than 1.5% of the sample. The sequenced sample consisted of PBMCs or T cells enriched from blood (not recorded which). The receptor source for this set is a man aged 35 to 55 in a cohort exposed to, infected with or recovered from COVID-19 (not recorded which).

The CDR3 region has the DNA TGTGCCAGTACTGCTCTGTGGACAGGGTATGGCTACACCTTC. This translates into CASTALWTGYGYTF. The chain carries TRBV19 and TRBJ1-2; TRBD1 matches at 8 bases. Germline V gene data show CDR1 as LNHDA and CDR2 as SQIVND (reference sequence). Trimming at V came to 7 bases and at J to 5 bases, leaving 9 bases not matched to a gene. The CDR3 totals 14 residues.

The chain is built from TRBV6-4 and TRBJ2-1; 11 bases fit TRBD2. V lost 3 bases and J lost 5; bases outside the gene matches: 3. This CDR3 spans 15 amino acids. CDR1 is MRHNA and CDR2 is SNTAGT in the germline V gene. For the CDR3, the DNA is TGTGCCAGCAGTGAACTAGCGGGAGACGACAATGAGCAGTTCTTC. Protein product: CASSELAGDDNEQFF.

This chain links TRBV6-5 with TRBJ2-1; TRBD1 is a possible D gene (6 bases). Trimming took off 0 bases at V and 3 bases at J, with 12 bases between the two ends. The CDR3 is 16 amino acids. CDR1 and CDR2 from the germline V gene are MNHEY and SVGAGI. As DNA, the CDR3 is TGTGCCAGCAGTTACTCCTCGTCGGGACACTACAATGAGCAGTTCTTC. Translation: CASSYSSSGHYNEQFF.

This clone was found once. This chain links TRBV6-5 with TRBJ2-7, with 10 bases lining up with TRBD2. The V and J ends lost 4 bases and 0 bases, in that order; junction bases with no gene match: 6. The germline gives CDR1 MNHEY, CDR2 SVGAGI. The CDR3 spans 16 residues. As DNA, the CDR3 is TGTGCCAGCAGTTCCGGGACTAGCGTCGGCTCCTACGAGCAGTACTTC. Translating gives CASSSGTSVGSYEQYF.

This clone was counted once. The V call is TRBV6-1, the J call TRBJ1-6; no clear D gene. The CDR3 runs 15 residues. V was pared by 0 bases and J by 16 bases, with 19 bases between. Germline V lookup: CDR1 MNHNS, CDR2 SASEGT. In nucleotides, the CDR3 is TGTGCCAGCAGTGAAGCGCTGTCATCGAGGGTGTCTCTCCACTTT. This encodes CASSEALSSRVSLHF.

This clone showed up just once. The genes are TRBV16 and TRBJ2-2; 7 nucleotides line up with TRBD1. V shed 3 bases, J shed 5 bases, and the junction held 9 bases outside the gene matches. The germline V gene encodes CDR1 KGHSY and CDR2 FQNENV. The CDR3 spans 16 residues. CDR3 nucleotides: TGTGCCAGCAGCCAGCGACAGGGCGCTGGGACCGGGGAGCTGTTTTTT. Its translation: CASSQRQGAGTGELFF. The whole variable domain, filled in from reference TRBV16 and TRBJ2-2, reads GEEVAQTPKHLVRGEGQKAKLYCAPIKGHSYVFWYQQVLKNEFKFLISFQNENVFDETGMPKERFSAKCLPNSPCSLEIQATKLEDSAVYFCASSQRQGAGTGELFFGEGSRLTVL.

This chain connects TRBV18 to TRBJ2-7; 9 positions match TRBD1. Per germline, CDR1 KGHSH and CDR2 LQKENI. The J segment lost 3 bases and the V segment lost 6 bases, leaving 6 bases of the junction unmatched. This CDR3 has 14 residues. The CDR3 region is CASSLGQGIYEQYF. CDR3 nucleotides: TGTGCCAGCTCTCTGGGACAGGGCATCTACGAGCAGTACTTC.

V gene TRBV28 combines with J gene TRBJ1-5; 8 bases align to TRBD1. The trim removed 6 bases at V and 4 bases at J, leaving 5 bases unmatched. CDR3 length: 14 amino acids. Germline V gene lookup returns CDR1 MDHEN and CDR2 SYDVKM. The CDR3 region has the DNA TGTGCCAGCAGGACCACAGGGGGAAATCAGCCCCAGCATTTT. It specifies CASRTTGGNQPQHF. The full variable domain, in which reference TRBV28 and TRBJ1-5 provide the parts outside the CDR3, is DVKVTQSSRYLVKRTGEKVFLECVQDMDHENMFWYRQDPGLGLRLIYFSYDVKMKEKGDIPEGYSVSREKKERFSLILESASTNQTSMYLCASRTTGGNQPQHFGDGTRLSIL.

The chain joins TRBV3-1 (or the pseudogene TRBV3-2) to TRBJ2-1; 7 bases are a match to TRBD2. The CDR3 length is 16 residues. Germline trimming cut 8 bases from V and 4 bases from J; bases unmatched to any gene: 14. Germline-derived CDR1 and CDR2 are LGHDT and YNNKEL (reference sequence). CDR3 residues: CASSPVGGGQYNEQFF. CDR3 in DNA: TGTGCCAGCTCTCCTGTGGGGGGAGGGCAATACAATGAGCAGTTCTTC.

The V gene is TRBV6-1, the J gene TRBJ2-1; the D gene is possibly TRBD1 (6 bases). Germline V lookup: CDR1 MNHNS, CDR2 SASEGT. The V end was cut by 3 bases, the J end by 4 bases, with 13 bases between. The CDR3 runs 15 residues. Written as DNA, the CDR3 is TGTGCCAGCAGTGATGGAACAGGGTGGTACAATGAGCAGTTCTTC. Protein sequence: CASSDGTGWYNEQFF.

The chain uses TRBV21-1 and TRBJ2-7; TRBD1, the table's D call, was not compared with the DNA. TRBV21-1 corresponds to a pseudogene. CDR3 length equals 14 residues. CDR3 DNA sequence: TGTGCCAGCAGCATACCGGGACAGGTAGTCGAGCAGTACTTC. Translation gives CASSIPGQVVEQYF.

The rearrangement joins TRBV2 to TRBJ2-1; 8 positions agree with TRBD2. Looked up from germline, CDR1 is SNHLY and CDR2 is FYNNEI. This CDR3 is 16 amino acids long. V was pared by 5 bases and J by 1 base, with 7 bases of the junction left unmatched. CDR3 DNA sequence: TGTGCCAGCAGTCGGGAGCCTAGCGGGTCCTACAATGAGCAGTTCTTC. Amino acids: CASSREPSGSYNEQFF.

This clone was seen a single time. The rearrangement joins TRBV5-1 to TRBJ2-1; a possible D gene is TRBD2 (5 bases). This CDR3 has 16 amino acids. Trimming took 0 bases from V and 0 from J, leaving 10 bases between them. CDR1 and CDR2 from the germline V gene are SGHRS and YFSETQ. The chain's CDR3 is CASSLGGGISYNEQFF. CDR3 bases: TGCGCCAGCAGCTTGGGTGGAGGTATCTCCTACAATGAGCAGTTCTTC.

The chain carries TRBV7-2 and TRBJ2-1, with D possibly matching TRBD2 (6 bases). CDR1 and CDR2 from the germline V gene are SGHTA and FQGNSA. V lost 8 bases to trimming and J lost 1 base, with 9 bases between them. The CDR3 covers 13 residues. CDR3: CASGTPSYNEQFF. CDR3 sequence (DNA): TGTGCCAGCGGGACTCCTTCCTACAATGAGCAGTTCTTC.